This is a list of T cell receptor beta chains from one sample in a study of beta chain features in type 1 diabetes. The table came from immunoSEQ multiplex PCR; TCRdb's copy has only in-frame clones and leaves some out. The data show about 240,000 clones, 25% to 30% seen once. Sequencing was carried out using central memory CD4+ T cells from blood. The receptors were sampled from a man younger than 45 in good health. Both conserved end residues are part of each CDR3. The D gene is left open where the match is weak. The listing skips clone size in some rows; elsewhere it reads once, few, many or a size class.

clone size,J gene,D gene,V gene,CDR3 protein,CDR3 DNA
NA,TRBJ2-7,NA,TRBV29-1,CSVGGASPYEQYF,TGCAGCGTGGGGGGGGCAAGCCCCTACGAGCAGTACTTC
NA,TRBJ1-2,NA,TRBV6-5,CASSSSPTGRAYGYTF,TGTGCCAGCAGTTCATCCCCTACGGGCCGCGCTTATGGCTACACCTTC
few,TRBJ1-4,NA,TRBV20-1,CSAQENEKLFF,TGCAGTGCACAAGAAAATGAAAAACTGTTTTTT
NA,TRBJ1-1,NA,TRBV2,CASSFYTENTEAFF,TGTGCCAGCAGTTTCTACACAGAGAACACTGAAGCTTTCTTT
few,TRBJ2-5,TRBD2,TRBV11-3,CASSHGTQVAGGLRETQYF,TGTGCCAGCAGCCACGGGACGCAGGTAGCGGGGGGTCTTAGAGAGACCCAGTACTTC
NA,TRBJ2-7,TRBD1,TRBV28,CASSPFQTTGPSYEQYF,TGTGCCAGCAGTCCCTTCCAGACGACAGGGCCCTCCTACGAGCAGTACTTC
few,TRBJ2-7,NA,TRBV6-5,CATQVRGVTYEQYF,TGTGCCACCCAGGTCAGGGGTGTGACCTACGAGCAGTACTTC
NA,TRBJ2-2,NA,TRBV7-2,CASSLVSVTGELFF,TGTGCCAGCAGCTTAGTGTCGGTGACCGGGGAGCTGTTTTTT
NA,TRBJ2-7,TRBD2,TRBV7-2,CASSSRTSSYEQYF,TGTGCCAGCAGCTCGCGGACTAGCTCCTACGAGCAGTACTTC
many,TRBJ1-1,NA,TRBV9,CASSVPPKLNTEAFF,TGTGCCAGCAGCGTCCCCCCCAAGCTGAACACTGAAGCTTTCTTT
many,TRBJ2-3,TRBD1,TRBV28,CASSSPGTGATGTQYF,TGTGCCAGCAGTTCCCCCGGGACAGGGGCCACGGGTACGCAGTATTTT
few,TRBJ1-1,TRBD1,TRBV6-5,CATATGSNTEAFF,TGTGCCACCGCGACAGGGTCGAACACTGAAGCTTTCTTT
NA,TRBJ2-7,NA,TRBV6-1,CASSYYNEQYF,TGTGCCAGCAGTTATTATAACGAGCAGTACTTC
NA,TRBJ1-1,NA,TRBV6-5,CASSPQSMNTEAFF,TGTGCCAGCAGTCCACAGAGCATGAACACTGAAGCTTTCTTT
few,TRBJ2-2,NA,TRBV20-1,CATGELFF,TGCGCCACCGGGGAGCTGTTTTTT
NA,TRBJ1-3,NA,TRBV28,CARERCHSGNTIYF,TGTGCCAGGGAGCGCTGTCACTCTGGAAACACCATATATTTT
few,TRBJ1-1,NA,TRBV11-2,CASSSARNTEAFF,TGTGCCAGCAGCTCCGCACGGAACACTGAAGCTTTCTTT
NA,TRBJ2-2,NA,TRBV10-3,CAISERDTNTGELFF,TGTGCCATCAGTGAGCGTGACACCAACACCGGGGAGCTGTTTTTT
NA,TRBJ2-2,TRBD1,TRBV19,CASSRDGQGNGELFF,TGTGCCAGTAGTAGGGATGGACAGGGGAACGGGGAGCTGTTTTTT
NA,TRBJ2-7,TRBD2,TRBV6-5,CASSPWTSGNYEQYF,TGTGCCAGCAGTCCTTGGACTAGCGGAAACTACGAGCAGTACTTC
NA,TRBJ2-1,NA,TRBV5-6,CASSYLEGEQFF,TGTGCCAGCAGCTACCTCGAGGGTGAGCAGTTCTTC
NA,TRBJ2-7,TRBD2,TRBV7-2,CASSSPTSGSPEQYF,TGTGCCAGCAGCTCACCGACTAGCGGGAGCCCCGAGCAGTACTTC
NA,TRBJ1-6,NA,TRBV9,CASSPGQLRLNSPLHF,TGTGCCAGCAGCCCGGGACAACTCAGACTGAATTCACCCCTCCACTTT
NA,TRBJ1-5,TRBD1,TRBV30,CAWEDRGAYSNQPQHF,TGTGCCTGGGAGGACAGGGGGGCCTATAGCAATCAGCCCCAGCATTTT
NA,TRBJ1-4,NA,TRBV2,CASSEAVSRATNEKLFF,TGTGCCAGCAGTGAAGCGGTCTCCCGGGCAACTAATGAAAAACTGTTTTTT
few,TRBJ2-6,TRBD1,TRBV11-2,CASNGGTGAGANVLTF,TGTGCCAGCAACGGCGGGACAGGGGCAGGGGCCAACGTCCTGACTTTC
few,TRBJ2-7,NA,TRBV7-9,CASSPGTYEQYF,TGTGCCAGCAGTCCCGGGACCTACGAGCAGTACTTC
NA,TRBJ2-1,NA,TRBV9,CASSGGGHRYNEQFF,TGTGCCAGCAGCGGCGGGGGCCATCGCTACAATGAGCAGTTCTTC
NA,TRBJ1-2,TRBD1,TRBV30,CAWKGTGGVAGYTF,TGTGCCTGGAAAGGGACAGGGGGCGTTGCTGGCTACACCTTC
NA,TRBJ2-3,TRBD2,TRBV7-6,CASSPLAGGKTDTQYF,TGTGCCAGCAGCCCCCTAGCGGGAGGGAAGACAGATACGCAGTATTTT
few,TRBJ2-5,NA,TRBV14,CASSQELGGAQYF,TGTGCCAGCAGCCAAGAACTGGGTGGAGCCCAGTACTTC
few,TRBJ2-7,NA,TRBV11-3,CASSSEQGRGEQYF,TGTGCCAGCAGCTCGGAACAGGGCCGGGGCGAGCAGTACTTC
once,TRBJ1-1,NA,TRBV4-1,CASSHMNTEAFF,TGCGCCAGCAGCCACATGAACACTGAAGCTTTCTTT
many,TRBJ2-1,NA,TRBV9,CASSATGTFYNEQFF,TGTGCCAGCAGCGCCACAGGGACCTTTTACAATGAGCAGTTCTTC
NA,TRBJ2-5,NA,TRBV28,CASSDQGNQETQYF,TGTGCCAGCAGTGACCAGGGTAACCAAGAGACCCAGTACTTC
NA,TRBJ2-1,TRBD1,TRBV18,CASSPSGTGGNEQFF,TGTGCCAGCTCACCATCCGGGACAGGGGGAAATGAGCAGTTCTTC
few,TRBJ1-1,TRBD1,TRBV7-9,CASSARDRGLAFF,TGTGCCAGCAGCGCCCGGGACAGGGGGTTAGCTTTCTTT
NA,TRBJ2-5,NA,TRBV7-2,CASSLLARQETQYF,TGTGCCAGCAGCTTACTAGCGCGCCAAGAGACCCAGTACTTC
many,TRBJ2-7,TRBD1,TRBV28,CASRGRGILKPENYEQYF,TGTGCCAGCAGGGGCAGGGGGATCCTCAAACCAGAGAATTACGAGCAGTACTTC
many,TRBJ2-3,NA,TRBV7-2,CASSFLWADTQYF,NA
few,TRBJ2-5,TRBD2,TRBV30,CAWSVGSGRGETQYF,TGTGCCTGGAGTGTTGGTAGCGGGAGAGGTGAGACCCAGTACTTC
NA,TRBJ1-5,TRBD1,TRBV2,CASTYSGTGGGQPQHF,TGTGCCAGCACCTACTCCGGGACAGGGGGGGGTCAGCCCCAGCATTTT
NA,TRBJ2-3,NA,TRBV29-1,CSVPTGEGSTDTQYF,TGCAGCGTTCCCACAGGGGAGGGTAGCACAGATACGCAGTATTTT
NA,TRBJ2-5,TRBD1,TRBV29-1,CSVDRTETQYF,TGCAGCGTGGACAGGACGGAGACCCAGTACTTC
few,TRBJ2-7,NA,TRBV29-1,CSVESRVWGEQYF,TGCAGCGTTGAGTCGAGAGTATGGGGCGAGCAGTACTTC
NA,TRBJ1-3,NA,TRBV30,CAWRSRGVSGNTIYF,TGTGCCTGGAGATCTCGTGGGGTCTCTGGAAACACCATATATTTT
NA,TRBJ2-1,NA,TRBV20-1,CSATALDEQFF,TGCAGTGCTACCGCTTTGGATGAGCAGTTCTTC
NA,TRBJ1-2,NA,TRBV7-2,CASSLGTSAGYTF,TGTGCCAGCAGCTTAGGGACTTCGGCTGGCTACACCTTC